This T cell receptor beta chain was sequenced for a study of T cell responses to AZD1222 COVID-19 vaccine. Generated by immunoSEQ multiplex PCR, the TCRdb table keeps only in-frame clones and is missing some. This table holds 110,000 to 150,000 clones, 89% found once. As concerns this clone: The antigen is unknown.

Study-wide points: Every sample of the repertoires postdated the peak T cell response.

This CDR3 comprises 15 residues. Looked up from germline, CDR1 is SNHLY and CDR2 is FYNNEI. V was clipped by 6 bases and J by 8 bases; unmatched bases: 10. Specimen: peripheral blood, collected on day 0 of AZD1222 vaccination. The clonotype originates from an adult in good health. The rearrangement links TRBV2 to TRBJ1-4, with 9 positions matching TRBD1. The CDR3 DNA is TGTGCCAGCAGCCTGTTGGGACAGGGAGGAGAAAAACTGTTTTTT. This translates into CASSLLGQGGEKLFF.